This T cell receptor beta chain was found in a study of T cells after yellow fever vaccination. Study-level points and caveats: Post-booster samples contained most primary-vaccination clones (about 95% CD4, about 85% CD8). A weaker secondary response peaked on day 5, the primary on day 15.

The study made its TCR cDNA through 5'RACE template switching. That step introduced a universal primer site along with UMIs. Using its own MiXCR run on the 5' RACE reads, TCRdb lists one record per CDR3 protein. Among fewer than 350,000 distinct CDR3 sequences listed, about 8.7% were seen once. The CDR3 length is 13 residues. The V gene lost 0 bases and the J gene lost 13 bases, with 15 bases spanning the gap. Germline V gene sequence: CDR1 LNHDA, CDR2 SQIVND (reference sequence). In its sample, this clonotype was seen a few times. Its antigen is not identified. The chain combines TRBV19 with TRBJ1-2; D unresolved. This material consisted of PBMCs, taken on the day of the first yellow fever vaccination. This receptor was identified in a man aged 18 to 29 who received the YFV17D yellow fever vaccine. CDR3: CASSIDTGSYCTF. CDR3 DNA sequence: TGTGCCAGTAGTATAGACACCGGGAGTTACTGCACCTTC.